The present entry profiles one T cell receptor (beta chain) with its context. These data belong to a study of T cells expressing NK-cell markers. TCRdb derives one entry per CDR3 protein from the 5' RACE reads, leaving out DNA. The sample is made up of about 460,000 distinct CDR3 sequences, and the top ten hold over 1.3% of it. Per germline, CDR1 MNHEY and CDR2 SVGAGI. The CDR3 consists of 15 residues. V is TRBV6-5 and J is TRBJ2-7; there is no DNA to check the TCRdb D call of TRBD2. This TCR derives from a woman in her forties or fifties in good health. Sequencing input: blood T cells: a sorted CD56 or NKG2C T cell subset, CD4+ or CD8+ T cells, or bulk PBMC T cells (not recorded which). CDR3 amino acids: CASSYSPTKSYEQYF.